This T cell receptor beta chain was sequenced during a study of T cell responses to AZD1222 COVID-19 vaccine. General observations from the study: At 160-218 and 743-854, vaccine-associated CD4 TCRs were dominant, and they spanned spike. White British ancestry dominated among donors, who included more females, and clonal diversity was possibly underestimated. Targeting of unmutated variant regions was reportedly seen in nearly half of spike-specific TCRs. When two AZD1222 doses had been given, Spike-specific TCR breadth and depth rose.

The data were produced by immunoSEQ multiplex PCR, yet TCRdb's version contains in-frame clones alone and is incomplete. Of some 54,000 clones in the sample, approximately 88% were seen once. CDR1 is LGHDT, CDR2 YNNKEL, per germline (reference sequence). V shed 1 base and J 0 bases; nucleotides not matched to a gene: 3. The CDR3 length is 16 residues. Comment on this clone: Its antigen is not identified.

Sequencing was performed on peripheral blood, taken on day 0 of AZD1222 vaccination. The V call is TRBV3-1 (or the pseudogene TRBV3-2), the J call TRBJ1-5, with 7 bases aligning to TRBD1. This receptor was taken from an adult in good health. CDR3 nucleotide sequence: TGTGCCAGCAGCCAAGGGGACAGTAATAGCAATCAGCCCCAGCATTTT. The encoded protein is CASSQGDSNSNQPQHF.